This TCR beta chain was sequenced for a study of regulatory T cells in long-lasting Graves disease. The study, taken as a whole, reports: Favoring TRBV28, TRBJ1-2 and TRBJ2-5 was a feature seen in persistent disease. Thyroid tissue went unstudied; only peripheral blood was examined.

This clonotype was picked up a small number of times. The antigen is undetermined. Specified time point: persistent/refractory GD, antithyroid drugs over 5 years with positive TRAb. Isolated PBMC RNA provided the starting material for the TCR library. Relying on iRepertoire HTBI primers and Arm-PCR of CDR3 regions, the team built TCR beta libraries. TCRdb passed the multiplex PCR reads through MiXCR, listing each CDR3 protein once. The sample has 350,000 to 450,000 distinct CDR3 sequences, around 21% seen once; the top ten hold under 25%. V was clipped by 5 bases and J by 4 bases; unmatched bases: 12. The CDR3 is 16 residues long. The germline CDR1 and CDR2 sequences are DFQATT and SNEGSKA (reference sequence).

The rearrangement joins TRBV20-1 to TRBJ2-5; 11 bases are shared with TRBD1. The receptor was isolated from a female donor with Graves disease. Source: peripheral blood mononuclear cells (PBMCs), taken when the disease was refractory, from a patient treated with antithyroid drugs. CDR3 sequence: CSAYPRTGGVRETQYF. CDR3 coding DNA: TGCAGTGCTTATCCGAGGACAGGGGGCGTCAGAGAGACCCAGTACTTC.